The rows below give T cell receptor beta chains drawn from one sample of a study of monozygotic twins with inflammatory bowel disease. Using the 5' RACE reads, TCRdb records one entry per CDR3 protein without DNA. The sample's table shows over 200,000 distinct CDR3 sequences. Sequencing was done on a sample of blood. Receptors originate from a human donor with ulcerative colitis or Crohn's disease, or a healthy co-twin of an affected twin (not recorded which). Both conserved end residues are part of each CDR3.

V	J	CDR3
TRBV5-1	TRBJ2-7	CASSLTLRGYEQYF
TRBV20-1	TRBJ2-1	CSARDRLRGHSSYNEQFF
TRBV5-1	TRBJ2-3	CASSLTPGGITDTQYF
TRBV5-1	TRBJ2-1	CASSLYRGMNEQFF
TRBV27	TRBJ2-1	CASSFFGQSGHEQFF
TRBV7-6	TRBJ1-1	CASSLAQGSTEAFF
TRBV3-1	TRBJ2-6	CASSQEGYSGANVLTF
TRBV20-1	TRBJ2-5	CSAGRTAQETQYF
TRBV6-5	TRBJ1-2	CASSYPTPGQGYGYTF
TRBV29-1	TRBJ1-1	CSARTMMNTEAFF
TRBV5-1	TRBJ2-1	CASSLGGVVNEQFF
TRBV19	TRBJ1-1	CASSITPGGGTEAFF
TRBV29-1	TRBJ2-5	CSADRSQETQYF
TRBV5-1	TRBJ1-2	CASSLTLGSNYGYTF
TRBV5-5	TRBJ2-7	CASSLVSGSSYEQYF
TRBV2	TRBJ2-1	CASKRLQRGDEQFF
TRBV11-2	TRBJ2-3	CASSLGAGGNTDTQYF
TRBV24-1	TRBJ2-3	CATSDPSRRGTDTQYF
TRBV12-3/TRBV12-4	TRBJ1-3	CASSFERRNTIYF
TRBV6-1	TRBJ1-4	CASSSFSGGGGEKLFF
TRBV6-1	TRBJ2-1	CASSLNRDNEQFF
TRBV20-1	TRBJ1-1	CSARDRLGNTEAFF
TRBV24-1	TRBJ2-2	CDTSDTGTGGTGELFF
TRBV4-1	TRBJ1-2	CASSQDQRDRGDGYTF
TRBV7-3	TRBJ2-5	CASSPRKGETQYF
TRBV2	TRBJ2-1	CASSEEQRRRSEQFF
TRBV4-2	TRBJ1-6	CASSQDGGARRFSPLHF
TRBV6-5	TRBJ1-2	CASSYSTEPANYGYTF
TRBV7-3	TRBJ2-3	CASSSGMGDTQYF
TRBV6-1	TRBJ1-2	CASNLFAGHNNYGYTF
TRBV5-1	TRBJ2-5	CAGSLVVRGTEETQYF
TRBV5-6	TRBJ2-7	CASSLVDRVDEQYF
TRBV5-1	TRBJ2-7	CASSLEPLSHEQYF
TRBV20-1	TRBJ2-3	CSARDRTSGGRTDTQYF
TRBV20-1	TRBJ2-7	CSARPGQGLRGQYF
TRBV4-2	TRBJ2-7	CASSQDRANDYEQYF
TRBV12-3/TRBV12-4	TRBJ2-1	CASSPSSGAMKDEQFF
TRBV29-1	TRBJ2-7	CSVVLRPSTYEQYF
TRBV24-1	TRBJ2-2	CATSVTGLTGELFF
TRBV11-2	TRBJ1-2	CASSLDRTGIYGYTF
TRBV15	TRBJ2-3	CATSSRDRAGDTQYF
TRBV2	TRBJ1-5	CAIQDGTTQHF
TRBV5-4	TRBJ2-5	CASSPRTGEETQYF
TRBV20-1	TRBJ2-1	CSAGTYQTYNEQFF
TRBV9	TRBJ2-1	CASSAGFSRRYNEQFF
TRBV18	TRBJ2-1	CASSPTYGSYNEQFF
TRBV12-3/TRBV12-4	TRBJ2-7	CASRDTLVYEQYF
TRBV24-1	TRBJ2-5	CATSDTETQYF
TRBV18	TRBJ1-1	CASSPPGNRANTEAFF
TRBV6-5	TRBJ2-3	CASSYELATDTQYF
TRBV21-1	TRBJ2-7	CASSNREGGSYEQYF